One sample yielded the 28 T cell receptor beta chains listed below, sequenced in a study of patients and donors after allogeneic stem cell transplantation. MiXCR was run by TCRdb on the RT-PCR reads, yielding one entry per CDR3 protein. Among about 90,000 distinct CDR3 sequences listed, about 48% were seen once. Sequencing was performed on blood, either unsorted or a sorted T cell fraction (not recorded which). Receptor source: a human donor who was either an allogeneic HSCT recipient or a stem cell or donor lymphocyte infusion donor (not recorded which). It is not recorded whose cells these are; they may come from a transplant donor.

The CDR3 DNA is TGTGCCAGCAGCCCAGGGGTTACTTCTAACTATGGCTACACCTTC. It translates to CASSPGVTSNYGYTF. The chain employs TRBV7-2 and TRBJ1-2, with D maybe TRBD1 (6 bases). Germline CDR1 reads SGHTA; CDR2 reads FQGNSA. With 5 bases removed from V and 0 bases from J, the gap between germline ends came to 13 bases. The length of the CDR3 is 15 residues. Complete variable domain (other parts from reference TRBV7-2 and TRBJ1-2): GAGVSQSPSNKVTEKGKDVELRCDPISGHTALYWYRQSLGQGLEFLIYFQGNSAPDKSGLPSDRFSAERTGGSVSTLTIQRTQQEDSAVYLCASSPGVTSNYGYTFGSGTRLTVV.

The chain uses TRBV30 and TRBJ2-7; tentative D call: TRBD1 (6 bases). There are 12 residues in the CDR3. V was trimmed by 4 bases and J by 3 bases, leaving 10 bases between them. Germline V gene data show CDR1 as GTSNPN and CDR2 as SVGIG (reference sequence). This CDR3 reads CAWNPQGYEQYF. CDR3 bases: TGTGCCTGGAACCCACAGGGCTACGAGCAGTACTTC. Full variable domain (missing parts from reference TRBV30 and TRBJ2-7): SQTIHQWPATLVQPVGSPLSLECTVEGTSNPNLYWYRQAAGRGLQLLFYSVGIGQISSEVPQNLSASRPQDRQFILSSKKLLLSDSGFYLCAWNPQGYEQYFGPGTRLTVT.

The V call is TRBV7-9, the J call TRBJ1-5; D may be TRBD1 (6 bases). Germline assignment: CDR1 SEHNR and CDR2 FQNEAQ (reference sequence). Trimming removed 4 bases from V and 7 bases from J, with 11 bases in between. The CDR3 covers 13 residues. Here the CDR3 reads CASSSVDSQPQHF. The CDR3 DNA reads as TGTGCCAGCAGCTCCGTGGACAGCCAGCCCCAGCATTTT. Variable domain in full (rest from reference TRBV7-9 and TRBJ1-5): DTGVSQNPRHKITKRGQNVTFRCDPISEHNRLYWYRQTLGQGPEFLTYFQNEAQLEKSRLLSDRFSAERPKGSFSTLEIQRTEQGDSAMYLCASSSVDSQPQHFGDGTRLSIL.

This rearrangement joins TRBV7-2 to TRBJ1-5, with D unclear. CDR1 is SGHTA, CDR2 FQGNSA, per germline. Trimming stripped 1 base from V and 2 bases from J, with 9 bases between. The CDR3 consists of 15 residues. The CDR3 region is CASSLEGRGNQPQHF. The CDR3 region has the DNA TGTGCCAGCAGCTTAGAAGGGAGGGGCAATCAGCCCCAGCATTTT.

The table lists this clonotype with a few counts. This sequence joins TRBV6-5 and TRBJ1-2; TRBD1 matches at 7 bases. Germline V gives CDR1 MNHEY, CDR2 SVGAGI. This CDR3 contains 15 residues. After removal of 6 bases from V and 3 bases from J, the junction contained 10 bases not matched to a gene. CDR3 in DNA: TGTGCCAGCAGAAACACAGGGGAAGGTGACTATGGCTACACCTTC. This gives the protein CASRNTGEGDYGYTF.

This sequence joins TRBV6-5 and TRBJ1-1; D call uncertain. Trimming removed 2 bases at V and 8 bases at J, with 9 bases between. From germline, CDR1 is MNHEY and CDR2 SVGAGI. The CDR3 is 12 amino acids. The CDR3 protein is CASSYPLSEAFF. CDR3 in DNA: TGTGCCAGCAGTTACCCACTATCCGAAGCTTTCTTT.

J is TRBJ1-2 and V is TRBV4-1; possibly TRBD1 for D (6 bases). The germline V and J ends were trimmed by 1 base and 4 bases, with 16 bases remaining between them. Germline CDR1 MGHRA, CDR2 YSYEKL. This CDR3 has 16 residues. This CDR3 reads CASSQVTRTALYGYTF. CDR3 DNA sequence: TGCGCCAGCAGCCAAGTAACACGGACAGCGCTCTATGGCTACACCTTC.

This clonotype was seen only a few times. This sequence joins TRBV9 and TRBJ1-2, with no clear D. In germline, CDR1 is SGDLS, CDR2 YYNGEE. Deletions cut 1 base from V and 9 bases from J, with 16 bases between. There are 14 residues in the CDR3. CDR3 region: CASSVSSDRSSYTF. In DNA form, the CDR3 reads TGTGCCAGCAGCGTATCCTCTGACCGAAGTAGCTACACCTTC.

The V gene is TRBV12-3 or TRBV12-4, the J gene TRBJ1-5; D gene ambiguous. V shed 0 bases and J shed 7 bases, with 4 bases lying between them. The CDR3 runs 12 residues. The CDR3 DNA is TGTGCCAGCAGTTTAGCTTTCCAGCCCCAGCATTTT. It specifies CASSLAFQPQHF.

V and J are TRBV3-1 and TRBJ1-1; D gene ambiguous. Germline loops: CDR1 LGHDT, CDR2 YNNKEL (reference sequence). Trimming took 4 bases from V and 8 from J, leaving 20 bases between them. CDR3 length equals 15 residues. The CDR3 protein is CASSPYDGSRTEAFF. The CDR3 nucleotides are TGTGCCAGCAGCCCATACGACGGATCACGAACAGAAGCTTTCTTT.

This clonotype was seen just once. The chain uses TRBV29-1 and TRBJ2-5; TRBD2 matches 10 bases. V gave up 6 bases and J gave up 5 bases; unmatched junction bases: 9. Per the germline V gene, CDR1 is SQVTM and CDR2 is ANQGSEA. The CDR3 has 14 amino acids. The CDR3 protein is CSVRVAGGVETQYF. CDR3 DNA: TGCAGCGTAAGGGTAGCGGGAGGAGTTGAGACCCAGTACTTC. Drawing the rest from reference TRBV29-1 and TRBJ2-5, the complete variable domain is SAVISQKPSRDICQRGTSLTIQCQVDSQVTMMFWYRQQPGQSLTLIATANQGSEATYESGFVIDKFPISRPNLTFSTLTVSNMSPEDSSIYLCSVRVAGGVETQYFGPGTRLLVL.

Only one count was recorded for this clonotype. The chain links TRBV7-2 to TRBJ2-3; 10 bases agree with TRBD2. The CDR3 extends over 23 amino acids. V dropped 5 bases and J dropped 3; count of bases not matched to a gene: 29. The germline gives CDR1 SGHTA, CDR2 FQGNSA. The CDR3 DNA is TGTGCCAGCAGCCAAAATTTATCTCCGTTGAAGGGGATAGCGGGAGGCCCTACAGATACGCAGTATTTT. This sequence encodes CASSQNLSPLKGIAGGPTDTQYF.

The J gene is TRBJ1-5, the V gene TRBV19, with 7 positions matching TRBD1. The CDR3 runs to 15 residues. J gave up 4 bases and V 9 bases, and 12 bases lay outside the gene matches. CDR1 is LNHDA, CDR2 SQIVND, per germline (reference sequence). As DNA, the CDR3 is TGTGCCAGCAAAAGTCAGGGGGTAAATAATCAGCCCCAGCATTTT. Translated: CASKSQGVNNQPQHF.

Many counts were recorded for this clonotype. The chain links TRBV7-6 to TRBJ1-6, with 9 bases matching TRBD1. Germline V gene lookup returns CDR1 SGHVS and CDR2 FNYEAQ. Trimming cost V 1 base and J 4 bases; bases outside gene matches: 5. There are 17 residues in the CDR3. CDR3 sequence reads: CASSLGQGGFYNSPLHF. The CDR3 nucleotides read TGTGCCAGCAGCTTAGGACAGGGGGGGTTTTATAATTCACCCCTCCACTTT.

This sequence joins TRBV6-2 or TRBV6-3 and TRBJ1-5; possible D gene TRBD1, 5 bases. The CDR3 consists of 15 residues. Between the trimmed V and J ends, which lost 7 bases and 0 bases, there was a span of 13 bases. The germline V gene encodes CDR1 MNHEY and CDR2 SVGEGT. CDR3 amino acids: CASTIRGYSNQPQHF. CDR3 sequence (DNA): TGTGCCAGCACCATAAGGGGTTATAGCAATCAGCCCCAGCATTTT.

The rearrangement joins TRBV6-1 to TRBJ1-4; D call uncertain. The CDR3 has 17 amino acids. CDR1 MNHNS and CDR2 SASEGT come from the germline V gene. Trimming left V 0 bases short and J 0 bases short, with 11 bases between. CDR3 protein: CASSEAWAESTNEKLFF. CDR3 sequence (DNA): TGTGCCAGCAGTGAAGCGTGGGCGGAATCAACTAATGAAAAACTGTTTTTT.

The chain employs TRBV7-2 and TRBJ1-2; maybe TRBD1 (5 bases). CDR1 SGHTA and CDR2 FQGNSA come from the germline V gene. The CDR3 loop spans 14 amino acids. The germline V and J ends were trimmed by 5 bases and 3 bases, with 13 bases remaining between them. The CDR3 region is CASSTRVGDYGYTF. The CDR3 DNA follows: TGTGCCAGCAGCACCAGAGTAGGGGACTATGGCTACACCTTC.

This clonotype was counted only a few times. Because the CDR3's place on the DNA is in doubt, the DNA is left out and the CDR3 is given as listed by TCRdb. The chain uses TRBV12-3 or TRBV12-4 and TRBJ1-5; the listed D gene, TRBD1, was not tested against the DNA. The CDR3 is 16 amino acids in total, end residues counted. The CDR3 sequence: CASSSSPGLSNQPQHF.

The V gene is TRBV11-2, the J gene TRBJ1-3; D is perhaps TRBD1 (5 bases). The CDR3 contains 14 residues. The germline V gene encodes CDR1 SGHAT and CDR2 FQNNGV. The V end lost 6 bases, the J end lost 0 bases, and 9 bases lay between the germline ends. The CDR3 reads CASRPTGSGNTIYF. Here the CDR3 DNA reads TGTGCCAGCAGGCCTACAGGCTCTGGAAACACCATATATTTT.

This clonotype has a handful of counts. The chain recombines TRBV5-1 with TRBJ1-6; the D is unclear. The CDR3 contains 16 residues. Germline V CDR1 and CDR2: SGHRS, YFSETQ. Trimming pared 0 bases from V and 6 bases from J, leaving 13 bases between. The CDR3 is CASSLGSGSPNSPLHF. The CDR3 DNA is TGCGCCAGCAGCTTGGGGTCAGGATCGCCTAATTCACCCCTCCACTTT. Full variable domain (rest looked up from reference TRBV5-1 and TRBJ1-6): KAGVTQTPRYLIKTRGQQVTLSCSPISGHRSVSWYQQTPGQGLQFLFEYFSETQRNKGNFPGRFSGRQFSNSRSEMNVSTLELGDSALYLCASSLGSGSPNSPLHFGNGTRLTVT.

This clonotype occurred once. The chain is built from TRBV25-1 and TRBJ1-3, with D unclear. This CDR3 is 14 amino acids long. Germline V CDR1 and CDR2: MGHDK, SYGVNS. The ends were cut back, 5 bases at V and 4 bases at J, with 12 bases in the middle. The CDR3, as DNA: TGTGCCAGCAGTAAAGGGCGATGGGGAAACACCATATATTTT. It yields the protein CASSKGRWGNTIYF.

V usage is TRBV5-1 and J usage is TRBJ2-1; tentative D call: TRBD1 (7 bases). CDR1 and CDR2 (germline): SGHRS, YFSETQ. V was clipped by 0 bases and J by 3 bases, with 10 bases between them. The CDR3 has 15 amino acids. CDR3 sequence: CASSLDQGGYNEQFF. The CDR3 bases are TGCGCCAGCAGCTTGGACCAGGGGGGCTACAATGAGCAGTTCTTC.

This clonotype was found a few times. The gene calls are TRBV10-2 and TRBJ1-2, with TRBD1 as a possible D gene (6 bases). V was clipped by 6 bases and J by 2 bases, with 16 bases between them. Germline V CDR1 and CDR2: WSHSY, SAAADI. The CDR3 runs 15 residues. CDR3 region: CASRRAGDSNYGYTF. For the CDR3, the DNA is TGCGCCAGCAGGCGGGCAGGGGACTCCAACTATGGCTACACCTTC.

The J gene is TRBJ1-4, the V gene TRBV15, with TRBD1 matching over 9 bases. V trimming: 5 bases; J trimming: 5 bases; junction bases outside the gene matches: 6. Per germline, CDR1 LNHNV and CDR2 YYDKDF (reference sequence). This CDR3 comprises 15 residues. The CDR3 loop reads CATSPGQGLNEKLFF. The CDR3 region has the DNA TGTGCCACCAGCCCGGGACAGGGATTAAATGAAAAACTGTTTTTT.

As DNA, the CDR3 is TGTGCCAGCAGTGCTTACCAGCAGGCGAACATTCAGTACTTC. Protein product: CASSAYQQANIQYF. The chain carries TRBV28 and TRBJ2-4, with D uncertain. CDR1 and CDR2 from the germline V gene are MDHEN and SYDVKM. Trimming shortened V by 5 bases and J by 7 bases, and 15 bases separated the two germline ends. The CDR3 contains 14 residues.

The V and J genes are TRBV20-1 and TRBJ1-1; D might be TRBD1 (5 bases). There are 16 residues in the CDR3. The V gene lost 6 bases and the J gene lost 0 bases, with 20 bases spanning the gap. The germline V gene encodes CDR1 DFQATT and CDR2 SNEGSKA (reference sequence). CDR3 in DNA: TGCAGTGCCTTCCCCCGGGACGTCGTCATGAACACTGAAGCTTTCTTT. It is translated as CSAFPRDVVMNTEAFF.

The V call is TRBV12-3 or TRBV12-4, the J call TRBJ1-2; 8 bases are shared with TRBD1. The CDR3 loop spans 14 amino acids. Trimming took 3 bases from V and 8 from J; bases not matched to a gene: 8. CDR3 DNA sequence: TGTGCCAGCAGTTTTGCAGGACAGGGTTACGGCTACACCTTC. Translation gives CASSFAGQGYGYTF.

This clonotype occurred a few times. This chain uses TRBV29-1 with TRBJ1-1, with 12 bases identical to TRBD1. Trimming cost V 7 bases and J 5 bases; bases outside gene matches: 11. CDR1 and CDR2 (germline): SQVTM, ANQGSEA. The CDR3 runs 15 residues. The CDR3 bases are TGCAGCGCTACCGGGACAGGGGGCATAGGGACTGAAGCTTTCTTT. It specifies CSATGTGGIGTEAFF.